The 15 T cell receptor beta chains below were found in one sample sequenced in a study of cytomegalovirus exposure and HLA in healthy donors. Libraries were prepared by immunoSEQ multiplex PCR; TCRdb keeps only in-frame clonotypes and omits some of them. There are about 150,000 clones in the sample; nearly 90% occur only once, and approximately 10% lies in the top ten. The source material was PBMCs. All receptors come from a woman aged 18-30 years in good health and CMV-seropositive.

V and J are TRBV7-3 and TRBJ1-1, with a tentative D call TRBD1 (6 bases). Germline CDR1 SGHTA, CDR2 FQGTGA. This CDR3 is 15 amino acids long. The V gene lost 2 bases and the J gene lost 5 bases, with 15 bases spanning the gap. The CDR3 protein is CASSLEVRGGTEAFF. DNA of the CDR3: TGTGCCAGCAGCTTAGAGGTCAGGGGCGGAACTGAAGCTTTCTTT.

In its sample, this clone was seen once. This rearrangement joins TRBV7-8 to TRBJ1-1; D might be TRBD1 (5 bases). The CDR3 has 16 amino acids. Germline V lookup: CDR1 SGHVS, CDR2 FQNEAQ. The V end was cut by 5 bases, the J end by 0 bases, with 16 bases between. CDR3 region: CASSQMGGNLNTEAFF. CDR3 nucleotides: TGTGCCAGCAGCCAAATGGGGGGGAATCTGAACACTGAAGCTTTCTTT.

CDR3 loop: CASSQVRRTGEKLFF. CDR3 coding DNA: TGTGCCAGCAGCCAAGTTCGGCGGACTGGTGAAAAACTGTTTTTT. This chain uses TRBV14 with TRBJ1-4, with D unclear. Trimming cost V 1 base and J 7 bases, with 13 bases left between them. Germline CDR1 is SGHDN and CDR2 is FVKESK. The CDR3 covers 15 residues.

The CDR3, as DNA: TGCGCCAGCAGCCAACCTCGTAAAGGGACACAGGGGGTAGCTTTCTTT. Its translation is CASSQPRKGTQGVAFF. The V gene is TRBV4-1, the J gene TRBJ1-1; 8 bases fit TRBD1. The CDR3 spans 16 residues. CDR1 is MGHRA and CDR2 is YSYEKL in the germline V gene. V lost 2 bases and J lost 10; bases outside the gene matches: 15.

The chain is built from TRBV7-8 and TRBJ2-5; 7 bases are shared with TRBD2. Germline V gene sequence: CDR1 SGHVS, CDR2 FQNEAQ. The CDR3 runs 14 residues. The J segment lost 2 bases and the V segment lost 4 bases, leaving 4 bases of the junction unmatched. The DNA for the CDR3 is TGTGCCAGCAGCTGGGCGGGGGTACAAGAGACCCAGTACTTC. Protein product: CASSWAGVQETQYF.

The V gene is TRBV27, the J gene TRBJ2-7, with 8 bases identical to TRBD1. Germline lookup yields CDR1 MNHEY and CDR2 SMNVEV (reference sequence). This CDR3 spans 13 amino acids. V was pared by 5 bases and J by 5 bases, with 5 bases of the junction left unmatched. The CDR3 DNA is TGTGCCAGCAGTATACAGGGGGGAAACGAGCAGTACTTC. Its protein is CASSIQGGNEQYF.

This sequence joins TRBV4-3 and TRBJ2-5; D gene uncertain. The CDR3 is 14 residues long. Trimming removed 0 bases at V and 8 bases at J, with 13 bases between. Germline V gene data show CDR1 as LGHNA and CDR2 as YSLEER. CDR3 loop: CASSQDHQAGTQYF. In DNA form, the CDR3 reads TGCGCCAGCAGCCAAGATCATCAGGCAGGAACCCAGTACTTC.

This chain joins TRBV20-1 and TRBJ2-5; TRBD2 might be the D (5 bases). The CDR3 runs 11 residues. V was pared by 5 bases and J by 5 bases, with 9 bases between. CDR1 DFQATT and CDR2 SNEGSKA come from the germline V gene (reference sequence). CDR3 bases: TGCAGTGCTTGGTGGGAGGAGACCCAGTACTTC. Translated: CSAWWEETQYF.

The V gene is TRBV11-3, the J gene TRBJ2-1; 8 bases are shared with TRBD2. V lost 1 base to trimming and J lost 4 bases; unmatched junction nucleotides: 3. This CDR3 has 15 residues. The germline V gene encodes CDR1 SGHNT and CDR2 YENEEA. As DNA, the CDR3 is TGTGCCAGCAGCTTAGGCGGGGGGAAATACAATGAGCAGTTCTTC. Translating it yields CASSLGGGKYNEQFF.

The table lists this clone with a few counts. V gene TRBV15 combines with J gene TRBJ1-6; D unresolved. The CDR3 runs to 14 residues. The V end lost 3 bases, the J end lost 7 bases, and 10 bases lay between the germline ends. CDR1 is LNHNV and CDR2 is YYDKDF in the germline V gene (reference sequence). The CDR3 bases are TGTGCCACCAGCAGGGACGGGGAAAATTCACCCCTCCACTTT. Amino acids: CATSRDGENSPLHF. Using reference TRBV15 and TRBJ1-6 for the parts outside the CDR3, the full variable domain is DAMVIQNPRYQVTQFGKPVTLSCSQTLNHNVMYWYQQKSSQAPKLLFHYYDKDFNNEADTPDNFQSRRPNTSFCFLDIRSPGLGDTAMYLCATSRDGENSPLHFGNGTRLTVT.

The chain uses TRBV7-9 and TRBJ2-1; maybe TRBD1 (6 bases). Germline values: CDR1 SEHNR, CDR2 FQNEAQ (reference sequence). This CDR3 has 16 amino acids. V was trimmed by 6 bases and J by 3 bases, leaving 18 bases between them. CDR3 loop: CASRVSWGRVYNEQFF. Written as DNA, the CDR3 is TGTGCCAGCAGGGTCTCGTGGGGGCGCGTCTACAATGAGCAGTTCTTC.

This clone was observed at least ten times. The rearrangement uses TRBV21-1 and TRBJ1-3; no DNA check was done on the table's D call, TRBD1. TRBV21-1 is shown as a pseudogene. The CDR3 covers 18 residues. In nucleotides, the CDR3 is TGTGCCAGCAGCAAAGAGAGACAGCACACAAGCTCTGGAAACACCATATATTTT. Protein: CASSKERQHTSSGNTIYF.

The chain recombines TRBV27 with TRBJ2-7, with 12 bases identical to TRBD2. Looked up from germline, CDR1 is MNHEY and CDR2 is SMNVEV (reference sequence). This CDR3 comprises 15 residues. J was trimmed by 5 bases and V by 5 bases; bases with no gene match: 7. The CDR3 region has the DNA TGTGCCAGCAGTGATCAACTAGCGGGGGGTCACGAGCAGTACTTC. Translation gives CASSDQLAGGHEQYF.

V is TRBV7-2 and J is TRBJ2-5, with TRBD2 matching 12 bases. In germline, CDR1 is SGHTA, CDR2 FQGNSA. This CDR3 region has 15 residues. Unmatched junction bases numbered 6, after V lost 5 bases and J lost 5 bases. The DNA for the CDR3 is TGTGCCAGCAGCGCTAGCGGGGGGGCCTGGGAGACCCAGTACTTC. This sequence encodes CASSASGGAWETQYF.

J is TRBJ1-2 and V is TRBV4-1; 12 positions agree with TRBD1. The V gene end was trimmed by 4 bases and the J gene end by 4 bases; junction bases not matched to a gene: 7. The CDR3 has 16 residues. Looked up from germline, CDR1 is MGHRA and CDR2 is YSYEKL. CDR3 DNA: TGCGCCAGCAGCCCCTCGGGACAGGGGGCTGGCTATGGCTACACCTTC. It is translated as CASSPSGQGAGYGYTF.